The 31 T cell receptor beta chains listed next were all sequenced from one sample in a study of blood T cell repertoires in COVID-19. The table came from immunoSEQ multiplex PCR; TCRdb's copy has only in-frame clones and leaves some out. The sample shows under 200,000 clones, about 91% of them seen only once. The sample taken for sequencing was PBMCs or T cells enriched from blood (not recorded which). These receptors all come from a woman aged 18 to 35 who had recovered from COVID-19.

The chain carries TRBV28 and TRBJ2-7; TRBD1 matches 11 bases. CDR1 and CDR2 (germline): MDHEN, SYDVKM. V was pared by 5 bases and J by 0 bases, with 3 bases of the junction left unmatched. The length of the CDR3 is 15 residues. CDR3: CASSRTGGSSYEQYF. CDR3 sequence (DNA): TGTGCCAGCAGTCGGACAGGGGGCAGCTCCTACGAGCAGTACTTC. The variable domain in full, completed from reference TRBV28 and TRBJ2-7, reads DVKVTQSSRYLVKRTGEKVFLECVQDMDHENMFWYRQDPGLGLRLIYFSYDVKMKEKGDIPEGYSVSREKKERFSLILESASTNQTSMYLCASSRTGGSSYEQYFGPGTRLTVT.

This chain connects TRBV9 to TRBJ2-7; a possible D gene is TRBD2 (6 bases). V dropped 2 bases and J dropped 3 bases, with 12 bases sitting between them. Looked up from germline, CDR1 is SGDLS and CDR2 is YYNGEE. The CDR3 runs to 14 residues. DNA of the CDR3: TGTGCCAGCAGCGTTGGGACTTGGGGCTACGAGCAGTACTTC. It yields the protein CASSVGTWGYEQYF.

CDR3 in DNA: TGTGCCACCAGTGACACAGGGGGCCGAGAGACCCAGTACTTC. This sequence encodes CATSDTGGRETQYF. The V call is TRBV24-1, the J call TRBJ2-5, with 9 positions matching TRBD1. CDR1 is KGHDR, CDR2 SFDVKD, per germline. After removal of 4 bases from V and 4 bases from J, the junction contained 3 bases not matched to a gene. CDR3 length equals 14 residues.

The chain has TRBV9 and TRBJ2-3; 7 bases match TRBD2. V lost 0 bases, J lost 4 bases, and 14 bases stayed unmatched. The CDR3 contains 18 residues. In germline, CDR1 is SGDLS, CDR2 YYNGEE. The CDR3 coding sequence is TGTGCCAGCAGCGTAGCTCTGTCTAGCGGCCAGGGTGCAGATACGCAGTATTTT. Translated, it gives CASSVALSSGQGADTQYF.

The chain couples TRBV11-2 to TRBJ2-2, with a tentative D call TRBD2 (6 bases). There are 15 residues in the CDR3. CDR1 is SGHAT, CDR2 FQNNGV, per germline. Between the trimmed V and J ends, which lost 5 bases and 6 bases, there was a span of 16 bases. The DNA for the CDR3 is TGTGCCAGCAGCCCCGTAACCGGAGGGGCCGGGGAGCTGTTTTTT. This gives the protein CASSPVTGGAGELFF.

J is TRBJ2-1 and V is TRBV7-2, with 9 bases aligning to TRBD1. The CDR3 has 15 residues. Trimming cost V 5 bases and J 7 bases; bases outside gene matches: 9. Looked up from germline, CDR1 is SGHTA and CDR2 is FQGNSA. The DNA of the CDR3 is TGTGCCAGCAGCGTTACCGGGACAGGGTCTAATGAGCAGTTCTTC. This codes for CASSVTGTGSNEQFF.

The gene calls are TRBV6-4 and TRBJ2-1, with 9 bases matching TRBD2. The germline V gene has CDR1 MRHNA and CDR2 SNTAGT. The CDR3 length is 15 residues. The junction had 9 bases not matched to a gene; V was cut back by 3 bases and J by 9 bases. The chain's CDR3 is CASSEMVAGEGEQFF. DNA for the CDR3: TGTGCCAGCAGTGAGATGGTAGCGGGAGAAGGTGAGCAGTTCTTC.

This chain uses TRBV7-6 with TRBJ2-7; the match to TRBD2 covers 9 bases. The length of the CDR3 is 16 residues. V lost 10 bases, J lost 1 base, and 14 bases stayed unmatched. Germline CDR1 SGHVS, CDR2 FNYEAQ. The CDR3 DNA reads TGTGCCACCTCAACCTTAGCGGGAGACTGGTCCTACGAGCAGTACTTC. This encodes CATSTLAGDWSYEQYF.

This sequence joins TRBV6-1 and TRBJ1-1; 7 bases fit TRBD1. Per the germline V gene, CDR1 is MNHNS and CDR2 is SASEGT. CDR3 length equals 16 residues. V gave up 2 bases and J gave up 4 bases; unmatched junction bases: 10. In DNA, the CDR3 is TGTGCCAGCAGTGAAAGGAACAGGGGAATCCCCACTGAAGCTTTCTTT. It yields the protein CASSERNRGIPTEAFF.

The chain carries TRBV29-1 and TRBJ2-2, with 7 bases fitting TRBD2. The CDR3 is 14 residues long. Germline lookup yields CDR1 SQVTM and CDR2 ANQGSEA. After removal of 4 bases from V and 7 bases from J, the junction contained 9 bases not matched to a gene. CDR3 residues: CSVGASGLGGELFF. CDR3 DNA: TGCAGCGTTGGGGCTAGCGGCCTAGGCGGGGAGCTGTTTTTT.

This chain links TRBV19 with TRBJ1-4, with TRBD1 identical over 7 bases. Trimming cost V 2 bases and J 8 bases; bases outside gene matches: 2. Germline V gene lookup returns CDR1 LNHDA and CDR2 SQIVND (reference sequence). This CDR3 has 13 residues. CDR3 DNA sequence: TGTGCCAGTAGTATAACAGGGGTGGAAAAACTGTTTTTT. It is translated as CASSITGVEKLFF.

The V and J genes are TRBV7-2 and TRBJ2-7; TRBD1 matches 8 bases. Germline trimming cut 3 bases from V and 2 bases from J; bases unmatched to any gene: 9. CDR3 length: 16 residues. The germline V gene has CDR1 SGHTA and CDR2 FQGNSA. CDR3 sequence reads: CASSFGGQGSPYEQYF. Written as DNA, the CDR3 is TGTGCCAGCAGCTTCGGCGGACAGGGTAGCCCCTACGAGCAGTACTTC.

The chain joins TRBV13 to TRBJ2-1, with TRBD1 identical over 9 bases. The CDR3 is 18 residues long. Germline trimming cut 5 bases from V and 7 bases from J; bases unmatched to any gene: 18. Germline CDR1 is PRHDT and CDR2 is FYEKMQ (reference sequence). The DNA of the CDR3 is TGTGCCAGCAGCCGAGGCTTTCGGGGACAGGGAATATTGAATGAGCAGTTCTTC. Translation: CASSRGFRGQGILNEQFF. Supplemented by reference TRBV13 and TRBJ2-1, the full variable domain reads AAGVIQSPRHLIKEKRETATLKCYPIPRHDTVYWYQQGPGQDPQFLISFYEKMQSDKGSIPDRFSAQQFSDYHSELNMSSLELGDSALYFCASSRGFRGQGILNEQFFGPGTRLTVL.

This chain links TRBV27 with TRBJ2-2, with D possibly being TRBD2 (5 bases). The CDR3 is made up of 17 amino acids. Looked up from germline, CDR1 is MNHEY and CDR2 is SMNVEV (reference sequence). V shed 7 bases and J shed 0 bases, with 18 bases lying between them. As DNA, the CDR3 is TGTGCCAGCATCCCATCACTCCGGGAAGCGAACACCGGGGAGCTGTTTTTT. Translated: CASIPSLREANTGELFF.

V is TRBV19 and J is TRBJ2-3; 11 nucleotides agree with TRBD2. The V gene end was trimmed by 4 bases and the J gene end by 6 bases; junction bases not matched to a gene: 12. The germline CDR1 and CDR2 sequences are LNHDA and SQIVND (reference sequence). The CDR3 loop spans 17 amino acids. CDR3 loop: CASSTRARLAGSDTQYF. The CDR3 nucleotides are TGTGCCAGTAGTACGAGGGCTAGACTAGCGGGATCCGATACGCAGTATTTT. The full variable domain, its missing parts supplied by reference TRBV19 and TRBJ2-3, is DGGITQSPKYLFRKEGQNVTLSCEQNLNHDAMYWYRQDPGQGLRLIYYSQIVNDFQKGDIAEGYSVSREKKESFPLTVTSAQKNPTAFYLCASSTRARLAGSDTQYFGPGTRLTVL.

This chain joins TRBV9 and TRBJ2-2, with TRBD2 matching over 7 bases. The trim removed 4 bases at V and 1 base at J, leaving 7 bases unmatched. The CDR3 totals 16 residues. Per germline, CDR1 SGDLS and CDR2 YYNGEE. The CDR3 is CASSSRLAVNTGELFF. The CDR3 region has the DNA TGTGCCAGCAGCAGTCGACTAGCTGTGAACACCGGGGAGCTGTTTTTT.

A single count supports this clone. The chain uses TRBV9 and TRBJ2-3; D perhaps matches TRBD2 (5 bases). Germline-derived CDR1 and CDR2 are SGDLS and YYNGEE. This CDR3 is built from 15 residues. V lost 0 bases to trimming and J lost 2 bases, with 10 bases between them. CDR3 DNA: TGTGCCAGCAGCGTAGGGGCGGGCTTCACAGATACGCAGTATTTT. It is translated as CASSVGAGFTDTQYF.

The rearrangement links TRBV30 to TRBJ2-2; D is uncertain. The CDR3 runs to 13 residues. Per germline, CDR1 GTSNPN and CDR2 SVGIG (reference sequence). Deletions cut 2 bases from V and 1 base from J, with 5 bases between. CDR3 in amino acids: CAWSKLNTGELFF. CDR3 sequence (DNA): TGTGCCTGGAGTAAGCTGAACACCGGGGAGCTGTTTTTT.

This clone was observed a single time. This chain joins TRBV5-5 and TRBJ1-5; D is perhaps TRBD1 (5 bases). From germline, CDR1 is SGHKS and CDR2 YYEKEE (reference sequence). The germline V and J ends were trimmed by 4 bases and 1 base, with 21 bases remaining between them. The CDR3 runs to 18 residues. CDR3 sequence reads: CASSPAAGQLGSNQPQHF. CDR3 nucleotides: TGTGCCAGCAGCCCCGCGGCAGGGCAACTGGGGAGCAATCAGCCCCAGCATTTT.

The CDR3 coding sequence is TGCGCCAGCAGCCAAGATATTTTCCGGGACAGGGTCGTCTCACCATCCTACGAGCAGTACTTC. Its translation: CASSQDIFRDRVVSPSYEQYF. The chain combines TRBV4-3 with TRBJ2-7; TRBD1 agrees at 9 bases. Trimming took 0 bases from V and 1 from J; bases not matched to a gene: 19. This CDR3 spans 21 amino acids. Germline CDR1 and CDR2: LGHNA and YSLEER.

The chain combines TRBV9 with TRBJ2-3, with 8 bases lining up with TRBD2. This CDR3 has 17 residues. Germline V gene lookup returns CDR1 SGDLS and CDR2 YYNGEE. J lost 8 bases, V lost 0 bases, and 14 bases had no gene match. DNA for the CDR3: TGTGCCAGCAGCGTAGGTGTTAGCGGGACGGGCCCAGGTACGCAGTATTTT. Protein sequence: CASSVGVSGTGPGTQYF.

The gene calls are TRBV29-1 and TRBJ2-1; 11 nucleotides line up with TRBD1. This CDR3 comprises 14 residues. The junction had 5 bases not matched to a gene; V was cut back by 3 bases and J by 7 bases. The germline gives CDR1 SQVTM, CDR2 ANQGSEA. DNA of the CDR3: TGCAGCGTTGATTCCGGGACAGGGGGTAATGAGCAGTTCTTC. This encodes CSVDSGTGGNEQFF.

This chain joins TRBV3-1 (or the pseudogene TRBV3-2) and TRBJ2-7; 7 nucleotides agree with TRBD2. V gave up 3 bases and J gave up 4 bases; unmatched junction bases: 3. Germline lookup yields CDR1 LGHDT and CDR2 YNNKEL (reference sequence). CDR3 size: 13 residues. Here the CDR3 DNA reads TGTGCCAGCAGCCAGGGCGGGAGATACGAGCAGTACTTC. Amino acid sequence: CASSQGGRYEQYF.

The rearrangement joins TRBV7-8 to TRBJ2-7, with 10 nucleotides matching TRBD2. J was trimmed by 4 bases and V by 2 bases; bases with no gene match: 8. Germline assignment: CDR1 SGHVS and CDR2 FQNEAQ. This CDR3 has 16 residues. Written as DNA, the CDR3 is TGTGCCAGCAGCTTAAGTCCTAGCGGGAGCTTGTACGAGCAGTACTTC. Residues: CASSLSPSGSLYEQYF.

The rearrangement joins TRBV6-5 to TRBJ2-5, with 8 bases lining up with TRBD2. From germline, CDR1 is MNHEY and CDR2 SVGAGI. The CDR3 sequence is 15 residues long. Trimming cost V 2 bases and J 5 bases; bases outside gene matches: 7. The CDR3 region is CASSYKREGGETQYF. DNA of the CDR3: TGTGCCAGCAGTTACAAACGGGAGGGTGGGGAGACCCAGTACTTC.

The gene calls are TRBV5-4 and TRBJ2-1, with 12 positions matching TRBD2. J lost 7 bases, V lost 6 bases, and 17 bases had no gene match. This CDR3 contains 18 residues. Germline V lookup: CDR1 SGHNT, CDR2 YYREEE (reference sequence). The CDR3 here is CASTMEASGRGGLNEQFF. CDR3 nucleotide sequence: TGTGCCAGCACTATGGAGGCTAGCGGGAGGGGGGGTTTGAATGAGCAGTTCTTC.

This clone was observed a few times. This chain joins TRBV28 and TRBJ2-2, with a tentative D call TRBD2 (5 bases). This CDR3 is 13 amino acids long. Germline lookup yields CDR1 MDHEN and CDR2 SYDVKM. V dropped 5 bases and J dropped 5 bases, with 9 bases sitting between them. As DNA, the CDR3 is TGTGCCAGCAGTAAAAGGAGGACCGGGGAGCTGTTTTTT. This translates into CASSKRRTGELFF.

The chain has TRBV10-3 and TRBJ1-5; no firm D call. This CDR3 contains 15 residues. CDR1 and CDR2 from the germline V gene are ENHRY and SYGVKD. The V and J ends lost 0 bases and 4 bases respectively, with 10 bases between them. The CDR3 here is CAISESPTLNQPQHF. CDR3 nucleotide sequence: TGTGCCATCAGTGAGTCGCCAACACTAAATCAGCCCCAGCATTTT.

The chain is built from TRBV6-5 and TRBJ1-4, with 7 bases fitting TRBD1. Germline trimming cut 2 bases from V and 7 bases from J; bases unmatched to any gene: 7. The CDR3 is made up of 15 amino acids. Germline V lookup: CDR1 MNHEY, CDR2 SVGAGI. CDR3 nucleotides: TGTGCCAGCAGTTACAGGGGGACAGCAGGTGAAAAACTGTTTTTT. Residues: CASSYRGTAGEKLFF.

In nucleotides, the CDR3 is TGTGCCAGCAGGGGCATGAGCGGGAGGAGGAACAATGAGCAGTTCTTC. Translating gives CASRGMSGRRNNEQFF. J is TRBJ2-1 and V is TRBV27, with 9 bases lining up with TRBD2. Germline V lookup: CDR1 MNHEY, CDR2 SMNVEV (reference sequence). This CDR3 has 16 amino acids. V lost 6 bases, J lost 5 bases, and 11 bases stayed unmatched.

This chain joins TRBV15 and TRBJ2-7; D possibly corresponds to TRBD2 (5 bases). CDR1 and CDR2 from the germline V gene are LNHNV and YYDKDF (reference sequence). V was clipped by 0 bases and J by 4 bases, with 19 bases between them. The CDR3 length is 17 residues. As DNA, the CDR3 is TGTGCCACCAGCAGAGATTCCGGGTTCCGGGGTCAGTACGAGCAGTACTTC. Its translation: CATSRDSGFRGQYEQYF.